The clone carrying this T cell receptor (beta chain) was seen many times. Building the TCR beta libraries relied on iRepertoire HTBI primers, and CDR3 regions underwent Arm-PCR. MiXCR, run by TCRdb on the multiplex PCR reads, gives a single entry per CDR3 protein. The sample yields 550,000 or so distinct CDR3 sequences, around 12% seen once. The time point: newly diagnosed GD, antithyroid drugs for less than 3 months. RNA from PBMCs was the source of the TCR library. This sample was taken from a study of regulatory T cells in long-lasting Graves disease. The CDR3 is 15 amino acids. CDR1 and CDR2 from the germline V gene are MNHNS and SASEGT. V shed 6 bases and J 7 bases; nucleotides not matched to a gene: 9. This sample was also put to use in a study of T cells in Graves' hyperthyroidism and ophthalmopathy.

V and J are TRBV6-1 and TRBJ1-4, with 9 bases aligning to TRBD1. The clonotype originates from a young woman with Graves disease. The sequences come from peripheral blood mononuclear cells (PBMCs), collected at new diagnosis, from a patient treated with antithyroid drugs. As DNA, the CDR3 is TGTGCCAGCAGGTCATCCGGGACAGGGTTTGAAAAACTGTTTTTT. Translation: CASRSSGTGFEKLFF.